This paragraph covers one TCR beta chain sequence. The sample is drawn from a study of blood T cell repertoires in COVID-19. TCRdb's table, derived via immunoSEQ multiplex PCR, lists solely in-frame clones and lacks some. The sample consists of a few hundred thousand clones, roughly 88% of them appearing once. The V and J ends lost 1 base and 4 bases, in that order; junction bases with no gene match: 5. From germline, CDR1 is SGHRS and CDR2 YFSETQ. CDR3 size: 15 residues. The rearrangement links TRBV5-1 to TRBJ1-5; 7 bases map to TRBD1. The origin of this receptor is a woman under 30 who had been exposed to COVID-19. The source material was PBMCs or T cells enriched from blood (not recorded which). The CDR3 sequence is CASSLTGTANQPQHF. The CDR3 nucleotides are TGCGCCAGCAGCTTGACGGGGACAGCGAATCAGCCCCAGCATTTT. The variable domain in full, with the rest retrieved from reference TRBV5-1 and TRBJ1-5, is KAGVTQTPRYLIKTRGQQVTLSCSPISGHRSVSWYQQTPGQGLQFLFEYFSETQRNKGNFPGRFSGRQFSNSRSEMNVSTLELGDSALYLCASSLTGTANQPQHFGDGTRLSIL.